Included here is one T cell receptor (beta chain) sequence, with context. Its antigen is unknown. This sample is drawn from a study of shared clonotypes between healthy human individuals. Whole-study results and caveats: Specimens sampled were limited to blood, with tissue repertoires likely differing.

The V gene's germline CDR1 is MNHEY and CDR2 SVGAGI. The CDR3 extends over 14 amino acids. With V trimmed by 6 bases and J by 1 base, 5 bases remained unmatched. Using immunoSEQ multiplex PCR, the repertoire was profiled, and TCRdb retains in-frame clones only, with some absent. Here the sample spans approximately 2.3 million clones, approximately 95% being singletons. This TCR was sampled from a young man in good health. Some clones in this sample may be carry-over from other donors' samples. The chain carries TRBV6-5 and TRBJ1-1, with 7 bases matching TRBD1. Sequences were obtained from naive CD4+ T cells from PBMCs. The sample's subset: CD45RA+ positively selected. The CDR3 here is CASRGQSENTEAFF. DNA for the CDR3: TGTGCCAGCAGGGGACAGTCGGAGAACACTGAAGCTTTCTTT.